The 17 T cell receptor beta chains reported below all come from one sample, sequenced in a study of blood T cell repertoires in COVID-19. Sequenced by immunoSEQ multiplex PCR; TCRdb stores in-frame clones only, minus some. The sample records 200,000 to 250,000 clones, 88% being singletons. Sequenced material: PBMCs or T cells enriched from blood (not recorded which). The receptors were gathered from a woman in her 30s who had been exposed to COVID-19.

V and J are TRBV3-1 (or the pseudogene TRBV3-2) and TRBJ2-7, with D unresolved. V lost 0 bases and J lost 0, with 15 bases in between. The CDR3 contains 17 residues. Germline values: CDR1 LGHDT, CDR2 YNNKEL (reference sequence). CDR3 sequence reads: CASSQDPTSDTSYEQYF. CDR3 in DNA: TGTGCCAGCAGCCAAGATCCCACTTCCGACACCTCCTACGAGCAGTACTTC.

V gene TRBV19 combines with J gene TRBJ1-1, with D perhaps TRBD1 (5 bases). V was clipped by 7 bases and J by 0 bases, with 15 bases between them. Looked up from germline, CDR1 is LNHDA and CDR2 is SQIVND (reference sequence). The CDR3 consists of 15 residues. The CDR3 DNA is TGTGCCAGTACGATAGGGGCCACAATGAACACTGAAGCTTTCTTT. Protein sequence: CASTIGATMNTEAFF.

The rearrangement links TRBV13 to TRBJ1-1, with TRBD1 matching over 8 bases. The CDR3 has 13 amino acids. The junction had 10 bases not matched to a gene; V was cut back by 5 bases and J by 11 bases. Germline V lookup: CDR1 PRHDT, CDR2 FYEKMQ (reference sequence). The CDR3 bases are TGTGCCAGCAGCCGAATACAGGGGGTGGATGCTTTCTTT. This encodes CASSRIQGVDAFF.

The chain recombines TRBV6-5 with TRBJ1-1; possibly TRBD1 for D (5 bases). This CDR3 spans 11 amino acids. CDR1 and CDR2 from the germline V gene are MNHEY and SVGAGI. V was clipped by 8 bases and J by 5 bases, with 9 bases between them. Written as DNA, the CDR3 is TGTGCCAGCCGCCGGGGGACTGAAGCTTTCTTT. Translation gives CASRRGTEAFF.

V is TRBV11-1 and J is TRBJ2-1, with TRBD2 identical over 7 bases. Germline CDR1 reads SGHAT; CDR2 reads FQDESV (reference sequence). Losses at the gene ends were 2 bases for V and 12 bases for J; bases not matched to a gene: 13. The length of the CDR3 is 15 residues. The CDR3 here is CASSLSSAGVRGQFF. The CDR3 DNA is TGTGCCAGCAGCTTAAGCAGCGCGGGAGTGCGCGGGCAGTTCTTC.

The CDR3 nucleotides read TGTGCCAGCCCTCGGGCCCCTTTTTTACTAGCGGGGGAGACCCAGTACTTC. This codes for CASPRAPFLLAGETQYF. The chain uses TRBV21-1 and TRBJ2-5; the DNA was not used to check the table's D call, TRBD2. TRBV21-1 is termed a pseudogene. This CDR3 is 17 amino acids long.

V is TRBV4-1 and J is TRBJ2-7; 7 nucleotides align to TRBD1. The CDR3 consists of 16 residues. J lost 2 bases, V lost 5 bases, and 12 bases had no gene match. CDR1 is MGHRA, CDR2 YSYEKL, per germline. CDR3 in amino acids: CASSSRAGTEAYEQYF. In DNA form, the CDR3 reads TGCGCCAGCAGCTCACGGGCTGGGACAGAGGCCTACGAGCAGTACTTC.

The chain couples TRBV5-1 to TRBJ1-5, with D uncertain. V lost 0 bases, J lost 5 bases, and 12 bases lay in between. In germline, CDR1 is SGHRS, CDR2 YFSETQ. The CDR3 runs 15 residues. The DNA of the CDR3 is TGCGCCAGCAGCTTGGCCCCCCGGGGAGATCAGCCCCAGCATTTT. Translating it yields CASSLAPRGDQPQHF.

The J gene is TRBJ2-2, the V gene TRBV11-2; D perhaps matches TRBD1 (5 bases). Germline CDR1 and CDR2: SGHAT and FQNNGV. The V end lost 5 bases, the J end lost 6 bases, and 13 bases lay between the germline ends. The CDR3 is 14 amino acids. Here the CDR3 reads CASSRLQGAGELFF. The DNA for the CDR3 is TGTGCCAGCAGCCGGCTGCAGGGCGCCGGGGAGCTGTTTTTT. Full variable domain (rest looked up from reference TRBV11-2 and TRBJ2-2): EAGVAQSPRYKIIEKRQSVAFWCNPISGHATLYWYQQILGQGPKLLIQFQNNGVVDDSQLPKDRFSAERLKGVDSTLKIQPAKLEDSAVYLCASSRLQGAGELFFGEGSRLTVL.

The J gene is TRBJ1-6, the V gene TRBV27; 7 positions agree with TRBD1. CDR1 and CDR2 from the germline V gene are MNHEY and SMNVEV (reference sequence). This CDR3 spans 13 amino acids. V gave up 8 bases and J gave up 7 bases; unmatched junction bases: 5. CDR3 residues: CASQQGRNSPLHF. In nucleotides, the CDR3 is TGTGCCAGCCAACAGGGGCGAAATTCACCCCTCCACTTT.

This rearrangement joins TRBV4-1 to TRBJ2-7; 12 bases align to TRBD2. V shed 4 bases, J shed 0 bases, and the junction held 4 bases outside the gene matches. Germline V gene sequence: CDR1 MGHRA, CDR2 YSYEKL. The CDR3 is 16 amino acids. CDR3 residues: CASSRGLAGSSYEQYF. Here the CDR3 DNA reads TGCGCCAGCAGCCGAGGACTAGCGGGAAGCTCCTACGAGCAGTACTTC.

The chain has TRBV29-1 and TRBJ2-7; TRBD1 matches 7 bases. The CDR3 runs to 10 residues. The germline CDR1 and CDR2 sequences are SQVTM and ANQGSEA. The CDR3: CRGQYVEQYF. CDR3 bases: TGCAGGGGACAGTACGTCGAGCAGTACTTC.

The gene calls are TRBV6-1 and TRBJ1-2; D gene ambiguous. The germline V gene has CDR1 MNHNS and CDR2 SASEGT. The CDR3 is made up of 15 amino acids. V lost 3 bases, J lost 2 bases, and 13 bases lay in between. The CDR3 nucleotides are TGTGCCAGCAGTGATTCTGGCCCGGGGAACTATGGCTACACCTTC. Translated: CASSDSGPGNYGYTF.

The V call is TRBV11-2, the J call TRBJ2-1, with 11 bases lining up with TRBD2. The V and J ends lost 5 bases and 7 bases, in that order; junction bases with no gene match: 16. The CDR3 loop spans 18 amino acids. Germline V gene data show CDR1 as SGHAT and CDR2 as FQNNGV. The chain's CDR3 is CASSPSSLAGGYRNEQFF. CDR3 nucleotides: TGTGCCAGCAGCCCATCGTCGCTAGCGGGAGGTTATAGGAATGAGCAGTTCTTC.

CDR3 nucleotide sequence: TGCGCCAGCAGCTTGACAGCCCTGGACTATGGCTACACCTTC. It translates to CASSLTALDYGYTF. The V call is TRBV5-1, the J call TRBJ1-2; D is ambiguous. The germline gives CDR1 SGHRS, CDR2 YFSETQ. The CDR3 length is 14 residues. Trimming shortened V by 1 base and J by 3 bases, and 10 bases separated the two germline ends.

The chain recombines TRBV12-3 or TRBV12-4 with TRBJ2-2; 8 bases are a match to TRBD1. Germline trimming cut 4 bases from V and 8 bases from J; bases unmatched to any gene: 3. This CDR3 is 13 amino acids long. CDR3: CASSWDRRGELFF. CDR3 nucleotides: TGTGCCAGCAGTTGGGACAGGCGGGGGGAGCTGTTTTTT.

The chain recombines TRBV5-4 with TRBJ2-3; no firm D call. Germline V CDR1 and CDR2: SGHNT, YYREEE (reference sequence). This CDR3 is built from 14 residues. V was pared by 4 bases and J by 6 bases, with 15 bases between. The CDR3 spells CASSPSYTHDTQYF. The CDR3 bases are TGTGCCAGCAGCCCTTCCTATACGCACGATACGCAGTATTTT.